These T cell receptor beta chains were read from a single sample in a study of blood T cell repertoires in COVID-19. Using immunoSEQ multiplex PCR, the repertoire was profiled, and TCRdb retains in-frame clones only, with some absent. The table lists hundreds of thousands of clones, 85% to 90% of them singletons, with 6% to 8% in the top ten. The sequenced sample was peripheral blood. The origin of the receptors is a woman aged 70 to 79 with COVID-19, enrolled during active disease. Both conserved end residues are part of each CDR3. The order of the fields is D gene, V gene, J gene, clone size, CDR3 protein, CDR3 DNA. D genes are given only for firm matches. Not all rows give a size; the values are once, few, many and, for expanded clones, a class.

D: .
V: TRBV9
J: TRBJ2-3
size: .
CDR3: CASSPTLGGTDTQYF
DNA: TGTGCCAGCAGCCCGACGCTAGGGGGTACAGATACGCAGTATTTT

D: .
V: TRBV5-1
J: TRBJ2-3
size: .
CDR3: CASSSPRGRGTVYTQYF
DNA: TGCGCCAGCAGCTCCCCTCGGGGCAGGGGGACTGTCTATACGCAGTATTTT

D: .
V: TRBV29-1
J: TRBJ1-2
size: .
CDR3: CSVGGDGYTF
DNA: TGCAGCGTTGGGGGGGATGGCTACACCTTC

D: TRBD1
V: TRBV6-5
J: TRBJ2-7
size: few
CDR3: CAVQGQGAHEQYF
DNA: TGTGCCGTTCAAGGACAGGGGGCCCACGAGCAGTACTTC

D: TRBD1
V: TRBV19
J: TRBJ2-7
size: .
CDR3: CASSRDRGGYEQYF
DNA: TGTGCCAGTAGTCGGGACAGGGGGGGATACGAGCAGTACTTC

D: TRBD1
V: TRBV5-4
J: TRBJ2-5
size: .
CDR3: CASSLAGGQGGRKTQYF
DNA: TGTGCCAGCAGCTTGGCCGGGGGACAGGGTGGTAGGAAGACCCAGTACTTC

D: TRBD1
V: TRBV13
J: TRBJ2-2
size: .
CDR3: CASRPGTDHRELFF
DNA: TGTGCCAGCAGGCCCGGGACAGACCATCGGGAGCTGTTTTTT

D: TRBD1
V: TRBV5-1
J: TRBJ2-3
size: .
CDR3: CASSSSPTGDADTQYF
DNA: TGCGCCAGCAGCTCGAGCCCGACAGGGGATGCAGATACGCAGTATTTT

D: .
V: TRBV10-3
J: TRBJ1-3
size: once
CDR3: CAISESKFSRGSSGNTIYF
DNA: TGTGCCATCAGTGAGTCGAAATTTTCCCGCGGATCCTCTGGAAACACCATATATTTT

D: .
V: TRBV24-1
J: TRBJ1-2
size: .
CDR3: CATSDQVGGYTF
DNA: TGTGCCACCAGTGACCAGGTTGGGGGCTACACCTTC

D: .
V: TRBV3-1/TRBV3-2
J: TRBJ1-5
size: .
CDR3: CASSPQRGVGFCQPQHF
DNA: TGTGCCAGCAGCCCTCAACGGGGGGTAGGGTTTTGTCAGCCCCAGCATTTT

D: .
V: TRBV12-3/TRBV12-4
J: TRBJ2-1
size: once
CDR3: CASSLGGNEQFF
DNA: TGTGCCAGCTCCCTCGGGGGTAATGAGCAGTTCTTC

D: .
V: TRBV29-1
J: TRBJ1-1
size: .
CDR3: CSVIEGPEAFF
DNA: TGCAGCGTTATCGAGGGCCCTGAAGCTTTCTTT

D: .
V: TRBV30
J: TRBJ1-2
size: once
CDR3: CAWSVRAGYGYTF
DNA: TGTGCCTGGAGTGTACGGGCAGGGTACGGCTACACCTTC

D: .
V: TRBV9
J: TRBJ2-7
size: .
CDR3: CASSARKETYEQYF
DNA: TGTGCCAGCAGCGCAAGGAAGGAGACCTACGAGCAGTACTTC

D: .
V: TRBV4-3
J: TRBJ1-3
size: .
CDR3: CASSQEGGGNTIYF
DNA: TGCGCCAGCAGCCAAGAGGGGGGTGGAAACACCATATATTTT

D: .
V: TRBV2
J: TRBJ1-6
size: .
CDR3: CASSDRLNSPLHF
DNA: TGTGCCAGCAGTGACAGGCTGAATTCACCCCTCCACTTT

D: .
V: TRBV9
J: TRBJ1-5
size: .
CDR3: CASSPSGTSNQPQHF
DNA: TGTGCCAGCAGCCCCTCGGGAACTAGCAATCAGCCCCAGCATTTT

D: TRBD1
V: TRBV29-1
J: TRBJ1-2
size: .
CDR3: CSVEEKVETGGYGYTF
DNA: TGCAGCGTTGAAGAGAAAGTCGAGACAGGGGGCTATGGCTACACCTTC

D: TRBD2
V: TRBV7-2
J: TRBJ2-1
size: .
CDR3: CASSVGGASYNEQFF
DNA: TGTGCCAGCAGCGTCGGGGGGGCGTCCTACAATGAGCAGTTCTTC

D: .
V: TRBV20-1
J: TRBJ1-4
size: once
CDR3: CSASMGREEKLFF
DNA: TGCAGTGCTAGTATGGGTCGGGAGGAAAAACTGTTTTTT

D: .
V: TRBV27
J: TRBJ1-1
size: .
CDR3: CASSFSGNTEAFF
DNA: TGTGCCAGCAGTTTTTCAGGGAACACTGAAGCTTTCTTT

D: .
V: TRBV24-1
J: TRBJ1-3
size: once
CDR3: CATSAGKTGGNTIYF
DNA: TGTGCCACCAGTGCGGGAAAGACGGGTGGAAACACCATATATTTT

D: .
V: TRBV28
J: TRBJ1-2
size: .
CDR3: CASSLGTLYGYTF
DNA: TGTGCCAGCAGTTTGGGGACACTCTATGGCTACACCTTC

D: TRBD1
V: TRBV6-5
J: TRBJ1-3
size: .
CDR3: CASSFQGGVSGNTIYF
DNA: TGTGCCAGCAGTTTCCAGGGGGGCGTCTCTGGAAACACCATATATTTT

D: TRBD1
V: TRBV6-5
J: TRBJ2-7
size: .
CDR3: CASSYLRDRYGYEQYF
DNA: TGTGCCAGCAGTTACCTCCGGGACAGGTACGGATACGAGCAGTACTTC

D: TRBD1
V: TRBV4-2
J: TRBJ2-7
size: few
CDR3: CASSQDTGGDEQYF
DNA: TGTGCCAGCAGCCAAGATACAGGGGGCGACGAGCAGTACTTC

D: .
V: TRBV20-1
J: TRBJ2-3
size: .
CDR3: CSASLDSRTDTQYF
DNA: TGCAGTGCTAGTTTGGACAGCCGCACAGATACGCAGTATTTT

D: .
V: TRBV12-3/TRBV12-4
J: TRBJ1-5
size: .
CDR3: CASTPQGDQPQHF
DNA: TGTGCCAGCACACCACAGGGCGATCAGCCCCAGCATTTT

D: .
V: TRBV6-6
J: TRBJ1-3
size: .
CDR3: CASSSGSGNTIYF
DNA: TGTGCCAGCAGCTCAGGGTCAGGAAACACCATATATTTT

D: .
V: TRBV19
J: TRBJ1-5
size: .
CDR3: CASSIAIAGVGQPQHF
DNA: TGTGCCAGTAGTATAGCCATAGCCGGGGTCGGTCAGCCCCAGCATTTT

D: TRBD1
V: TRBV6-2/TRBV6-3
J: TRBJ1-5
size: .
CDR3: CASSWTGDQPQHF
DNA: TGTGCCAGCAGCTGGACAGGGGATCAGCCCCAGCATTTT

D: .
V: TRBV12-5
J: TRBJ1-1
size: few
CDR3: CASGLVRWGVARAFF
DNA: TGTGCTAGTGGTTTGGTACGATGGGGGGTGGCTCGAGCTTTCTTT

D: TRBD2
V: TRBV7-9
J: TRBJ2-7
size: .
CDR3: CASSFVVAGAYEQYF
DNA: TGTGCCAGCAGCTTTGTGGTTGCGGGGGCCTACGAGCAGTACTTC

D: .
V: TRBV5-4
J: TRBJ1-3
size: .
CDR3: CASSFGSTLSSGNTIYF
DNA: TGTGCCAGCAGCTTCGGGAGCACACTCAGCTCTGGAAACACCATATATTTT

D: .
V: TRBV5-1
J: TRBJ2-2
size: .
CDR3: CASSFQGGTGELFF
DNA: TGCGCCAGCAGCTTTCAGGGGGGAACCGGGGAGCTGTTTTTT

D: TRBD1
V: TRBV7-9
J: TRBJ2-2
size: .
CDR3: CASIPGTGGGTGELFF
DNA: TGTGCCAGCATCCCAGGGACAGGGGGCGGCACCGGGGAGCTGTTTTTT

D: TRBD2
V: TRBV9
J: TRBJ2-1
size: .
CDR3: CASSVAAGFSGGQHEQFF
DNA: TGTGCCAGCAGCGTAGCCGCCGGCTTTAGCGGGGGGCAGCATGAGCAGTTCTTC

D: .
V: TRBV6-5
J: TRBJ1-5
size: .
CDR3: CASSYSSFQPQHF
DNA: TGTGCCAGCAGTTACTCCTCCTTTCAGCCCCAGCATTTT

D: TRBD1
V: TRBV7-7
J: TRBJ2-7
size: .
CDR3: CASSLAHRGESYEQYF
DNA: TGTGCCAGCAGCTTAGCCCACAGGGGCGAGTCCTACGAGCAGTACTTC

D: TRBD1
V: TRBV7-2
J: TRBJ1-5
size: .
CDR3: CASSYRITGDPWPQHF
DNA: TGTGCCAGCAGCTACAGAATTACAGGGGATCCCTGGCCCCAGCATTTT

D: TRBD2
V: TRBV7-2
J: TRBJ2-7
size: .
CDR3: CASSPQGRGGAYEQYF
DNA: TGTGCCAGCAGCCCGCAGGGGCGCGGGGGGGCCTACGAGCAGTACTTC

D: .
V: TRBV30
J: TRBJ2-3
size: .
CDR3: CAWSTQVVATDTQYF
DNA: TGTGCCTGGAGTACCCAGGTGGTAGCGACAGATACGCAGTATTTT

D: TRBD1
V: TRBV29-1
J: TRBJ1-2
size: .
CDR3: CSVPGQGNYGYTF
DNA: TGCAGCGTTCCGGGACAGGGTAACTATGGCTACACCTTC

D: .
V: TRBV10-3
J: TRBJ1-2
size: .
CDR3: CAISELNYGYTF
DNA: TGTGCCATCAGTGAACTAAACTATGGCTACACCTTC

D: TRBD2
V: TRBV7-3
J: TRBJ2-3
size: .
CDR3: CASSSTSGGSTDTQYF
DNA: TGTGCCAGCAGCTCGACTAGCGGGGGGAGCACAGATACGCAGTATTTT

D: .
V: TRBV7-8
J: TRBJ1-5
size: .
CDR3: CASSTARVGGNQPQHF
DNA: TGTGCCAGCAGTACCGCCCGGGTAGGTGGCAATCAGCCCCAGCATTTT

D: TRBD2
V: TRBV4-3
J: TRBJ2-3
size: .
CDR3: CASSQGTSGGRTDTQYF
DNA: TGCGCCAGCAGCCAAGGGACTAGCGGGGGGAGAACAGATACGCAGTATTTT

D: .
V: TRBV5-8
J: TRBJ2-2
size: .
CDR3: CASSLANIVPPPGELFF
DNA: TGTGCCAGCAGCTTGGCCAATATAGTCCCCCCCCCGGGGGAGCTGTTTTTT

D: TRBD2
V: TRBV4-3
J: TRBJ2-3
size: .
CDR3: CASSQGTSGGADTQYF
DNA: TGCGCCAGCAGCCAAGGGACTAGCGGGGGGGCAGATACGCAGTATTTT

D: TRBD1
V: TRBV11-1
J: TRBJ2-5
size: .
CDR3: CASSPGGREETQYF
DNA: TGTGCCAGCAGCCCAGGGGGCCGGGAGGAGACCCAGTACTTC

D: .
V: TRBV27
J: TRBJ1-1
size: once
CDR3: CASRGMGGNTEAFF
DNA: TGTGCCAGCCGGGGTATGGGGGGGAACACTGAAGCTTTCTTT

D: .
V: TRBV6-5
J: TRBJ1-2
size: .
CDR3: CASSDAGTQYGYTF
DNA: TGTGCCAGCAGCGACGCCGGGACTCAATATGGCTACACCTTC

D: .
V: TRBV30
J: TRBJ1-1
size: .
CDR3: CAWSELMNTEAFF
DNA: TGTGCCTGGAGTGAGCTCATGAACACTGAAGCTTTCTTT